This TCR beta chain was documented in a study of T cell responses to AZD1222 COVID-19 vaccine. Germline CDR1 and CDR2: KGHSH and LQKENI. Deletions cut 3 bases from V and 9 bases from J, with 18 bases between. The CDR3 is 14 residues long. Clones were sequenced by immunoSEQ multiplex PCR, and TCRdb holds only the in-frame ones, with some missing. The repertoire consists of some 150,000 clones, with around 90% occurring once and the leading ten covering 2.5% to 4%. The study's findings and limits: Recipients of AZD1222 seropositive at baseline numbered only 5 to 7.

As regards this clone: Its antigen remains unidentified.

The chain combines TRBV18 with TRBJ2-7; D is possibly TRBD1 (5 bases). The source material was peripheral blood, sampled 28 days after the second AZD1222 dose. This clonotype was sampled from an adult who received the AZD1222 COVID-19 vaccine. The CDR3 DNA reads TGTGCCAGCTCACCTGAAACGTCCAGGGATGTGCAGTACTTC. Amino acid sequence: CASSPETSRDVQYF.